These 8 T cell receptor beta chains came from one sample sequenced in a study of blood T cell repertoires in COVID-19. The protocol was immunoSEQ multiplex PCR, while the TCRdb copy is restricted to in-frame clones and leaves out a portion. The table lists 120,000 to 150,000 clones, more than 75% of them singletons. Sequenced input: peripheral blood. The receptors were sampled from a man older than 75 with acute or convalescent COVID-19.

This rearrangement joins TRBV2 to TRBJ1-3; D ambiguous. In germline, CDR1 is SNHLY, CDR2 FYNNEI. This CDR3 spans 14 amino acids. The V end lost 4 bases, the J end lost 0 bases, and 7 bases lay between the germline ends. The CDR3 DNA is TGTGCCAGCAGTGTTCAGTTCTCTGGAAACACCATATATTTT. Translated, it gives CASSVQFSGNTIYF.

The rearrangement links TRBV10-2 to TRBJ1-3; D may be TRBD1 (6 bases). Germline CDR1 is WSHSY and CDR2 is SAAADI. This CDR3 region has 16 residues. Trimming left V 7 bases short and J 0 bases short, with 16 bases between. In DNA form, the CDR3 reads TGCGCCAGCACCCTGACAGGAGCTAACTCTGGAAACACCATATATTTT. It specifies CASTLTGANSGNTIYF.

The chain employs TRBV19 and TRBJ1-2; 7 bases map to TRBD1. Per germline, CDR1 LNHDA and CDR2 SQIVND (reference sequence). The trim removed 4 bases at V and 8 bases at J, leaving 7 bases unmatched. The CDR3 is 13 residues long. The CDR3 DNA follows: TGTGCCAGTAGTAGACAGGGAGTTAGCGGCTACACCTTC. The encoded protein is CASSRQGVSGYTF.

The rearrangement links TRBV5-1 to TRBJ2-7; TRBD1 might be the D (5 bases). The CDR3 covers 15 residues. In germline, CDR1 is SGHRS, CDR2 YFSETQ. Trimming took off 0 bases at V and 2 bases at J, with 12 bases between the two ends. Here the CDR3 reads CASSLGDSRAYEQYF. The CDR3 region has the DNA TGCGCCAGCAGCTTGGGTGACAGCCGAGCCTACGAGCAGTACTTC.

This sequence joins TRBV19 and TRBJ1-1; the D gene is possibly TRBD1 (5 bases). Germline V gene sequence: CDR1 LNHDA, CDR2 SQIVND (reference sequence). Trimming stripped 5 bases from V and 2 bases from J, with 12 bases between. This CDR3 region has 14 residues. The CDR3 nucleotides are TGTGCCAGTAGTCCGTCGACAGCCAACACTGAAGCTTTCTTT. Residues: CASSPSTANTEAFF.

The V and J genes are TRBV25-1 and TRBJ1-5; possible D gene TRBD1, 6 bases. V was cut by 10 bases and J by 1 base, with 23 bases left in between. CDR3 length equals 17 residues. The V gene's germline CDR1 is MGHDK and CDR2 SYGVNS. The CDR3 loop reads CANNILDRHGSNQPQHF. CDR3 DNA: TGTGCCAACAACATCCTAGACAGGCATGGGAGCAATCAGCCCCAGCATTTT.

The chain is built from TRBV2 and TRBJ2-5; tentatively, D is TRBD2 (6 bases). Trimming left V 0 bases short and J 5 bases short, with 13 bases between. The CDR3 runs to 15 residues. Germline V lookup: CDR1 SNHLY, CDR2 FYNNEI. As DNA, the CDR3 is TGTGCCAGCAGTGAAGCGCTTAGGGGAGGCGAGACCCAGTACTTC. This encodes CASSEALRGGETQYF.

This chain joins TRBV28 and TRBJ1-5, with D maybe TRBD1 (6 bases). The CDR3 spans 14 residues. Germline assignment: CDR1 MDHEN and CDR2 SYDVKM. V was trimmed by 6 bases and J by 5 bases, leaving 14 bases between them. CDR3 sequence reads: CASRGGPDHQPQHF. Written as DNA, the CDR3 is TGTGCCAGCAGGGGGGGGCCCGACCATCAGCCCCAGCATTTT. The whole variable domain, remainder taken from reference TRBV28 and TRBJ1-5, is DVKVTQSSRYLVKRTGEKVFLECVQDMDHENMFWYRQDPGLGLRLIYFSYDVKMKEKGDIPEGYSVSREKKERFSLILESASTNQTSMYLCASRGGPDHQPQHFGDGTRLSIL.